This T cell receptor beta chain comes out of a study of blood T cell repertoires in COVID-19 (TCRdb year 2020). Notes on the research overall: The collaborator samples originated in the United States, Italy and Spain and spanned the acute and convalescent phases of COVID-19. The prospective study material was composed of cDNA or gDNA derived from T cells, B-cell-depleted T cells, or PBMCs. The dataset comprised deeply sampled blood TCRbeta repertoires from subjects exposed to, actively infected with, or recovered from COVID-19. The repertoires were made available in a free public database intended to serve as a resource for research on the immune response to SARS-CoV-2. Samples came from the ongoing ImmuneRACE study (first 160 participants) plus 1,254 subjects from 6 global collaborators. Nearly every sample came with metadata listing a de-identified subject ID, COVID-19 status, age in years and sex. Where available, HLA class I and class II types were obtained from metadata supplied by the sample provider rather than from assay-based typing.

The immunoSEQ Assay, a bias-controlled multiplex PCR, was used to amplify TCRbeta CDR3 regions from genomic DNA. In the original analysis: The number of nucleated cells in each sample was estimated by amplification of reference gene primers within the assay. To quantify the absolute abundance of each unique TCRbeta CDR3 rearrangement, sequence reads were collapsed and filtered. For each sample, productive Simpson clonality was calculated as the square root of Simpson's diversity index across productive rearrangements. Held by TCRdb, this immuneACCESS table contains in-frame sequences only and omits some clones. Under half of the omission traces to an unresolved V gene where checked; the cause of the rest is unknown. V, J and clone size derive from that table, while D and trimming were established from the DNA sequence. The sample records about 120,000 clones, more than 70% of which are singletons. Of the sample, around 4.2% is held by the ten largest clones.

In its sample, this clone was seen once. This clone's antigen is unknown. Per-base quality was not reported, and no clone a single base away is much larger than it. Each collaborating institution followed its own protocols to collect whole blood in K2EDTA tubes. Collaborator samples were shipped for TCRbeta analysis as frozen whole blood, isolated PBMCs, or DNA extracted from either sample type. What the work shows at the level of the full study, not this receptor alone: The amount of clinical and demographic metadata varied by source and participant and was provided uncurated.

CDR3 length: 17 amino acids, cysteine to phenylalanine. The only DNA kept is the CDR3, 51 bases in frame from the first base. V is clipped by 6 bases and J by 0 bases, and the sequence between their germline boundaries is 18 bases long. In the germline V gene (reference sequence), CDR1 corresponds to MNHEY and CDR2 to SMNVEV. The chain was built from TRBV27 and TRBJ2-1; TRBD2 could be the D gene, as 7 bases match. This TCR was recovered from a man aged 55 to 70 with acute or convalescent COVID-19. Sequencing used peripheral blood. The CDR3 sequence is CASSLGAGASSYNEQFF. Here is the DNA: TGTGCCAGCAGCCTTGGGGCGGGGGCGAGCTCCTACAATGAGCAGTTCTTC.